This T cell receptor beta chain was identified during a study of identical twins. Each CDR3 protein is one row after TCRdb ran MiXCR on the 5' RACE reads. The sample lists some 500,000 distinct CDR3 sequences, approximately 22% seen once, with around 0.91% in the top ten. The same sample was also used in a study of T cells expressing NK-cell markers. That work contributes: Sorted CD3+CD56+NKG2C+, CD3+CD56+NKG2C- and CD3+CD56-NKG2C+ T cells provided the TCR beta repertoires. Eight donors were sequenced, seven testing HCMV-seropositive and one testing seronegative. Four of the donors also had these clonotypes leading their CD3+CD56-NKG2C+ fraction. No clear determination of HCMV specificity was made for expanded NKG2C+ T cell clones.

Sequencing was done on a sample of CD4+ T cells sorted from blood. This sequence originates from a woman between 18 and 30 years old in good health.

CDR3 region: CASSKALPEQYF. The DNA for the CDR3 is TGTGCCAGCAGCAAAGCGCTCCCCGAGCAGTACTTC. V gene TRBV21-1 combines with J gene TRBJ2-7. TRBV21-1 is labeled a pseudogene. The CDR3 loop spans 12 amino acids.